A single sample gave rise to the 21 T cell receptor beta chains below, sequenced in a study of T cells in Graves' hyperthyroidism and ophthalmopathy. RNA transcripts yielded amplified TCR beta CDR3 regions. HTBI primers were employed in a first-round RT-PCR of the TCR CDR3. TCRdb reanalysed the multiplex PCR reads using MiXCR and keeps one entry per CDR3 protein. In the table there are 500,000 to 650,000 distinct CDR3 sequences, roughly 15% of which are singletons. The sequenced sample was blood. Receptor source: a woman aged 18-30 years with Graves' ophthalmopathy.

In its sample, this clonotype was seen a few times. This chain links TRBV28 with TRBJ1-6, with 7 bases fitting TRBD1. The V segment lost 6 bases and the J segment 7 bases; nucleotides outside the gene matches: 9. In germline, CDR1 is MDHEN, CDR2 SYDVKM. This CDR3 comprises 15 residues. The CDR3 protein is CASRTRQGPNSPLHF. Here the CDR3 DNA reads TGTGCCAGCAGAACCCGACAGGGACCGAATTCACCCCTCCACTTT.

The V gene is TRBV3-1, the J gene TRBJ2-1, with TRBD2 matching over 9 bases. Losses at the gene ends were 5 bases for V and 6 bases for J; bases not matched to a gene: 5. This CDR3 has 14 amino acids. Germline V gives CDR1 LGHDT, CDR2 YNNKEL (reference sequence). In DNA, the CDR3 is TGTGCCAGCAGCGGCGGGGGGGCTTCCAATGAGCAGTTCTTC. Translating gives CASSGGGASNEQFF.

In its sample, this clonotype was seen many times. The rearrangement links TRBV2 to TRBJ1-1, with a tentative D call TRBD1 (5 bases). CDR3 length equals 13 residues. The V and J ends lost 8 bases and 4 bases respectively, with 14 bases between them. The germline V gene encodes CDR1 SNHLY and CDR2 FYNNEI. The CDR3 DNA sequence: TGTGCCAGCTTCGAAGGAGGGGTCACTGAAGCTTTCTTT. Protein sequence: CASFEGGVTEAFF.

This chain connects TRBV27 to TRBJ2-7, with TRBD1 identical over 7 bases. This CDR3 region has 16 residues. After removal of 6 bases from V and 1 base from J, the junction contained 12 bases not matched to a gene. CDR1 is MNHEY and CDR2 is SMNVEV in the germline V gene (reference sequence). CDR3 region: CASSPIGQDPSYEQYF. CDR3 nucleotides: TGTGCCAGCAGCCCAATAGGACAGGACCCTTCCTACGAGCAGTACTTC.

This clonotype has at least ten counts. The chain links TRBV7-2 to TRBJ2-7; 10 bases fit TRBD2. This CDR3 comprises 16 residues. The V segment lost 2 bases and the J segment 6 bases; nucleotides outside the gene matches: 10. Germline CDR1 reads SGHTA; CDR2 reads FQGNSA. The CDR3 is CASSLILTSGRSEQYF. As DNA, the CDR3 is TGTGCCAGCAGCTTAATCTTGACTAGCGGGCGGAGCGAGCAGTACTTC.

Many counts were recorded for this clonotype. The chain links TRBV11-2 to TRBJ2-1; no clear D. From germline, CDR1 is SGHAT and CDR2 FQNNGV. The CDR3 is 14 amino acids. The V and J ends lost 2 bases and 2 bases respectively, with 7 bases between them. CDR3 sequence reads: CASSLKGPYNEQFF. For the CDR3, the DNA is TGTGCCAGCAGCTTAAAGGGCCCCTACAATGAGCAGTTCTTC.

J is TRBJ2-2 and V is TRBV20-1, with TRBD1 matching over 7 bases. Germline V gives CDR1 DFQATT, CDR2 SNEGSKA (reference sequence). Trimming took 1 base from V and 4 from J; bases not matched to a gene: 6. The CDR3 totals 15 residues. In DNA form, the CDR3 reads TGCAGTGCTAGAGTGGGACAGCCTTTCACCGGGGAGCTGTTTTTT. Translating gives CSARVGQPFTGELFF.

This chain uses TRBV5-1 with TRBJ2-1; D remains unclear. Per germline, CDR1 SGHRS and CDR2 YFSETQ. This CDR3 has 14 amino acids. The V end lost 0 bases, the J end lost 7 bases, and 11 bases lay between the germline ends. For the CDR3, the DNA is TGCGCCAGCAGCTTGGACCCTAGTAGGAATGAGCAGTTCTTC. It yields the protein CASSLDPSRNEQFF.

This clonotype occurred many times. The chain uses TRBV28 and TRBJ1-6; 11 bases agree with TRBD1. J was trimmed by 9 bases and V by 6 bases; bases with no gene match: 7. Germline lookup yields CDR1 MDHEN and CDR2 SYDVKM. The CDR3 contains 15 residues. CDR3 residues: CASSTGTGGGSPLHF. The CDR3 DNA reads TGTGCCAGCAGCACCGGGACAGGGGGTGGTTCACCCCTCCACTTT.

This clonotype was found many times. The rearrangement links TRBV6-6 to TRBJ2-1; TRBD2 aligns across 9 bases. The CDR3 totals 16 residues. The germline V gene encodes CDR1 MNHNY and CDR2 SVGAGI (reference sequence). With 2 bases clipped from V and 4 bases from J, the junction kept 6 bases outside the gene matches. CDR3: CASSYGVSGGYNEQFF. As DNA, the CDR3 is TGTGCCAGCAGTTACGGGGTTAGCGGGGGTTACAATGAGCAGTTCTTC.

The gene calls are TRBV11-2 and TRBJ2-1; D not certain. Germline V gene lookup returns CDR1 SGHAT and CDR2 FQNNGV. This CDR3 comprises 16 residues. With 1 base removed from V and 8 bases from J, the gap between germline ends came to 18 bases. This CDR3 is CASSLGSGQDFHEQFF. CDR3 bases: TGTGCCAGCAGCTTAGGGTCCGGGCAGGATTTCCATGAGCAGTTCTTC.

This clonotype was observed a few times. With a much larger clone just one base away, this may be a read error. The chain recombines TRBV20-1 with TRBJ2-3; perhaps TRBD2 as D (6 bases). This CDR3 contains 15 residues. In germline, CDR1 is DFQATT, CDR2 SNEGSKA (reference sequence). V shed 5 bases and J shed 5 bases, with 20 bases lying between them. The CDR3 region has the DNA TGCAGTGCTCCACAGCAGGAGGGAACCGGAGATACGCAGTATTTT. Its translation: CSAPQQEGTGDTQYF.

The rearrangement uses TRBV7-9 and TRBJ2-7; D is unresolved. CDR1 is SEHNR, CDR2 FQNEAQ, per germline (reference sequence). CDR3 length: 12 residues. Deletions cut 11 bases from V and 0 bases from J, with 11 bases between. The CDR3 sequence is CASEAYSYEQYF. The CDR3 DNA sequence: TGTGCCTCCGAGGCTTACTCCTACGAGCAGTACTTC.

This clonotype was counted between two and nine times. The rearrangement joins TRBV9 to TRBJ1-4; D is perhaps TRBD1 (5 bases). There are 20 residues in the CDR3. The V gene's germline CDR1 is SGDLS and CDR2 YYNGEE. The V end was cut by 4 bases, the J end by 6 bases, with 31 bases between. The CDR3 protein is CASSHGRSLARQLEDEKLFF. The CDR3 DNA sequence: TGTGCCAGCAGCCACGGACGGTCCCTGGCCAGACAGCTTGAGGATGAAAAACTGTTTTTT.

This clonotype was found a few times. A much bigger clone sits one base away, suggesting this may be a read error. This sequence joins TRBV27 and TRBJ2-3; a weak D match, TRBD2 (6 bases). The CDR3 length is 13 residues. Germline V lookup: CDR1 MNHEY, CDR2 SMNVEV (reference sequence). The CDR3 sequence is CVSAAGNTDTQYF. CDR3 DNA: TGTGTCAGCGCGGCGGGGAACACAGATACGCAGTATTTT.

This clonotype was picked up many times. V is TRBV7-9 and J is TRBJ1-1; TRBD1 matches 10 bases. Trimming at V came to 1 base and at J to 7 bases, leaving 9 bases not matched to a gene. The CDR3 has 16 amino acids. The germline CDR1 and CDR2 sequences are SEHNR and FQNEAQ (reference sequence). Written as DNA, the CDR3 is TGTGCCAGCAGCTTAGTCCCGGACAGGGGGAAGAATGAAGCTTTCTTT. Translation: CASSLVPDRGKNEAFF. The complete variable domain, with remaining parts taken from reference TRBV7-9 and TRBJ1-1, reads DTGVSQNPRHKITKRGQNVTFRCDPISEHNRLYWYRQTLGQGPEFLTYFQNEAQLEKSRLLSDRFSAERPKGSFSTLEIQRTEQGDSAMYLCASSLVPDRGKNEAFFGQGTRLTVV.

This clonotype was seen ten or more times. This sequence joins TRBV18 and TRBJ2-3; 12 positions match TRBD2. The CDR3 extends over 16 amino acids. From germline, CDR1 is KGHSH and CDR2 LQKENI. After removal of 5 bases from V and 1 base from J, the junction contained 4 bases not matched to a gene. For the CDR3, the DNA is TGTGCCAGCTCAGCAAGGACTAGCGGGGGCACAGATACGCAGTATTTT. Its protein product is CASSARTSGGTDTQYF.

The chain carries TRBV20-1 and TRBJ1-1, with a tentative D call TRBD1 (5 bases). The CDR3 length is 15 residues. Trimming shortened V by 5 bases and J by 11 bases, and 27 bases separated the two germline ends. Germline assignment: CDR1 DFQATT and CDR2 SNEGSKA (reference sequence). The CDR3 DNA sequence: TGCAGTGCTCTCGCAGGGATGGAACCGCCCCTTCGGGCTTTCTTT. Translated, it gives CSALAGMEPPLRAFF.

This clonotype occurred a few times. The rearrangement joins TRBV9 to TRBJ2-7; 9 bases match TRBD1. This CDR3 is built from 16 residues. Germline values: CDR1 SGDLS, CDR2 YYNGEE. The ends lost 2 bases at V and 2 bases at J; junction bases unmatched: 8. The CDR3 DNA follows: TGTGCCAGCAGCGTCGGGACAGGGTTTCAAGCCTACGAGCAGTACTTC. It translates to CASSVGTGFQAYEQYF.

The V call is TRBV27, the J call TRBJ1-6; D perhaps matches TRBD1 (6 bases). Germline V gene data show CDR1 as MNHEY and CDR2 as SMNVEV (reference sequence). Trimming stripped 4 bases from V and 4 bases from J, with 17 bases between. The CDR3 extends over 17 amino acids. DNA of the CDR3: TGTGCCAGCAGTTCCCTAAGAACAGGGACATATAATTCACCCCTCCACTTT. Its protein product is CASSSLRTGTYNSPLHF.

This clonotype was counted only a few times. The rearrangement joins TRBV4-3 to TRBJ1-2; tentatively, D is TRBD1 (6 bases). CDR1 and CDR2 (germline): LGHNA, YSLEER. The V end was cut by 2 bases, the J end by 8 bases, with 18 bases between. The CDR3 sequence is 15 residues long. This CDR3 reads CASSQSDRPQKGYTF. CDR3 sequence (DNA): TGCGCCAGCAGCCAATCTGACAGGCCCCAAAAGGGCTACACCTTC.